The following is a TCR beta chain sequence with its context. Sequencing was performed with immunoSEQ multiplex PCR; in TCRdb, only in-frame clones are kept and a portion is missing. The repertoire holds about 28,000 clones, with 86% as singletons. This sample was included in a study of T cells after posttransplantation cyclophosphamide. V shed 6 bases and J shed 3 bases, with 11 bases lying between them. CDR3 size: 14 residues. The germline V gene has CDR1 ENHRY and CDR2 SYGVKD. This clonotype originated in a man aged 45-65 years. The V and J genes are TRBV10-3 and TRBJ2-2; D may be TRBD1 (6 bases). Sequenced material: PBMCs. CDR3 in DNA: TGTGCCATCAGCCAGACAGGAGACACCGGGGAGCTGTTTTTT. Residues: CAISQTGDTGELFF.